The T cell receptor beta chain under discussion was sequenced for a study of shared clonotypes between healthy human individuals. The overall study: Donors were a couple of women and a few men aged 18 to 49. Used for every donor were three CD4 naive, three CD4 memory, two CD8 naive and one CD8 memory plate.

Recent vaccinations or acute infections were absent in the healthy HIV-negative adult donors. Looked up from germline, CDR1 is MDHEN and CDR2 is SYDVKM. V lost 3 bases to trimming and J lost 6 bases; unmatched junction nucleotides: 5. CDR3 length equals 15 residues. Sequenced by immunoSEQ multiplex PCR; TCRdb stores in-frame clones only, minus some. The table records some 1,100,000 clones, around 78% of them present only once. Sequencing was carried out using memory CD4+ T cells from PBMCs. The subset denotes: CD45RA-negative fraction. This TCR derives from a man aged 18 to 35 in good health. Some clones in this sample may be carry-over from other donors' samples. The V and J genes are TRBV28 and TRBJ2-3; 11 bases match TRBD2. For the CDR3, the DNA is TGTGCCAGCAGTTTTTCGGGACTAGCGGCCGATACGCAGTATTTT. Protein: CASSFSGLAADTQYF.